The T cell receptor beta chain under discussion was sequenced for a study of blood T cell repertoires in COVID-19. Overall study: PBMCs, B-cell-depleted T cells, or T cells provided the cDNA or gDNA that made up the material.

CDR1 MGHRA and CDR2 YSYEKL come from the germline V gene. The CDR3 extends over 15 amino acids. Trimming cost V 3 bases and J 7 bases, with 18 bases left between them. Cohort placement rested on clinical history that participants reported themselves. A few counts support this clone. Sequencing used immunoSEQ multiplex PCR; TCRdb keeps in-frame clones, though not all of them. The sample shows fewer than 200,000 clones, 84% of them seen only once. The sequenced sample was PBMCs or T cells enriched from blood (not recorded which). This receptor was obtained from a man aged 50 to 60 who had recovered from COVID-19. The chain links TRBV4-1 to TRBJ1-2; no definite D call. Here the CDR3 reads CASSQASVITAGYTF. Written as DNA, the CDR3 is TGCGCCAGCAGCCAGGCTTCTGTTATCACAGCTGGCTACACCTTC.